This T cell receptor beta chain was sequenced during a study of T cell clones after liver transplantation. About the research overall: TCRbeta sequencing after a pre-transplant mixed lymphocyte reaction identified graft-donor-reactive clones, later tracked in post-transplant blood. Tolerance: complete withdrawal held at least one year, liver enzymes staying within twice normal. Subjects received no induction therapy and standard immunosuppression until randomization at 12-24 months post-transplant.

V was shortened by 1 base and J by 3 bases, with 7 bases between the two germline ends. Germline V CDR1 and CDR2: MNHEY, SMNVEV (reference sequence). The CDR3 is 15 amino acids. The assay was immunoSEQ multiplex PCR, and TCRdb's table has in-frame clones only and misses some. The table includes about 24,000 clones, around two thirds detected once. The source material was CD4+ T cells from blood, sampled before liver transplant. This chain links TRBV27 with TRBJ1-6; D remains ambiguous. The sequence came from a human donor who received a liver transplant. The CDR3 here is CASSLWADYNSPLHF. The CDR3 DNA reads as TGTGCCAGCAGTTTATGGGCGGACTATAATTCACCCCTCCACTTT.